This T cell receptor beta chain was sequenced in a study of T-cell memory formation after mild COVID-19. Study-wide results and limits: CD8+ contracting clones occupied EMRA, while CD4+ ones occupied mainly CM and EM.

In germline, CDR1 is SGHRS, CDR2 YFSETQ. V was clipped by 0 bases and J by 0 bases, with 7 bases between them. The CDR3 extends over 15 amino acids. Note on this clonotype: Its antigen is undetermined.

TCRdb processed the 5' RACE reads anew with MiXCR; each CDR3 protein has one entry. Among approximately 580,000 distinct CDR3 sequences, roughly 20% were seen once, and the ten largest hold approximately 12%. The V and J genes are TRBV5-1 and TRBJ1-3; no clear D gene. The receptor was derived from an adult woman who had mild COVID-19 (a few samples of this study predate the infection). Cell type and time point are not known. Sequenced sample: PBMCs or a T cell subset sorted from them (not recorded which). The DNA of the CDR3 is TGCGCCAGCAGCTTGGACGCGCTCTCTGGAAACACCATATATTTT. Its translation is CASSLDALSGNTIYF.